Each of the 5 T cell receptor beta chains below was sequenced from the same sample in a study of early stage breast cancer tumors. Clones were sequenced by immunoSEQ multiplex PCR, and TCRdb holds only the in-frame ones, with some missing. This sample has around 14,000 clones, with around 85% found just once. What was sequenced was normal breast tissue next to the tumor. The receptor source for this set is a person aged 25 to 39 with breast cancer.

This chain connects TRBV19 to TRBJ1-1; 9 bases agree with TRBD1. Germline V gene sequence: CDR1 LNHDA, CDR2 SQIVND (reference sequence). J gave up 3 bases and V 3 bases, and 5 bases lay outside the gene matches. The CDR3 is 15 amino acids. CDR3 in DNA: TGTGCCAGTAGTATCCCCGGGACAGGGTACACTGAAGCTTTCTTT. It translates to CASSIPGTGYTEAFF.

The CDR3 reads CASSQEGQNTDTQYF. CDR3 sequence (DNA): TGCGCCAGCAGCCAAGAAGGACAAAACACAGATACGCAGTATTTT. This rearrangement joins TRBV4-1 to TRBJ2-3, with D perhaps matching TRBD1 (5 bases). Looked up from germline, CDR1 is MGHRA and CDR2 is YSYEKL. The V gene lost 0 bases and the J gene lost 2 bases, with 9 bases spanning the gap. The CDR3 extends over 15 amino acids.

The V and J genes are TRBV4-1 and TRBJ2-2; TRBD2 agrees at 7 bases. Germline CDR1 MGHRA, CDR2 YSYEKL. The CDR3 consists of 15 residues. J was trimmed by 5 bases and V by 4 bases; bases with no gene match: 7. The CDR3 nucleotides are TGCGCCAGCAGCCGGAACGGGGAGGGGACCGGGGAGCTGTTTTTT. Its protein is CASSRNGEGTGELFF.

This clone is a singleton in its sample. CDR3 region: CASSPNGGDTEAFF. Written as DNA, the CDR3 is TGTGCCAGCTCACCGAACGGTGGAGACACTGAAGCTTTCTTT. The chain carries TRBV18 and TRBJ1-1, with D unclear. V lost 3 bases, J lost 3 bases, and 11 bases lay in between. This CDR3 is 14 amino acids long. From germline, CDR1 is KGHSH and CDR2 LQKENI.

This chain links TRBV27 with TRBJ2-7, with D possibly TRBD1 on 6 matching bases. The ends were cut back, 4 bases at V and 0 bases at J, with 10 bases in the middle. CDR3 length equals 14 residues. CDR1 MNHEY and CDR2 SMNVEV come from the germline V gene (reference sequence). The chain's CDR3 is CASSWRQASYEQYF. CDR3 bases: TGTGCCAGCAGTTGGCGACAGGCCTCCTACGAGCAGTACTTC.